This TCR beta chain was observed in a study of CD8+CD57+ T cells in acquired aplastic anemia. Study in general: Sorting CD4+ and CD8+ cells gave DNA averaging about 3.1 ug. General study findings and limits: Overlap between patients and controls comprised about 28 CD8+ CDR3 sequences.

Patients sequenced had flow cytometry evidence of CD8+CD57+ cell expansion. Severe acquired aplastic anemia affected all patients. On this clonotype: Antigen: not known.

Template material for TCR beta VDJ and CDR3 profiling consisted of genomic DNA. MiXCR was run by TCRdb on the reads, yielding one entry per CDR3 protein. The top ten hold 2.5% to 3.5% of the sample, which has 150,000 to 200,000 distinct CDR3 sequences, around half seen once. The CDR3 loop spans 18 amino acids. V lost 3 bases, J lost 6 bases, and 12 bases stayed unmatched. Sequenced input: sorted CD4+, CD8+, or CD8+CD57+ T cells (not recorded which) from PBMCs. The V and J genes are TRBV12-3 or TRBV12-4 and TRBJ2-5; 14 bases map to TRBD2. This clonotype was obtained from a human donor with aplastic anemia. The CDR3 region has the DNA TGTGCCAGCAGTTTTCGGCTGGGCGGGACTAGCGGGAGACAGACCCAGTACTTC. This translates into CASSFRLGGTSGRQTQYF.